This entry features one TCR beta chain sequence. Antigen: not known. Sorting separated CD4+ and CD8+ T cells out of PBMCs. This sample is drawn from a study of CD8+ T cells in alopecia areata. Findings of the study overall: Against the mouse data, patients shared TCRs less clearly, possibly for HLA reasons. Scalp samples also contribute reads from the resident alphabeta T cells found in normal skin. Lesional scalp displayed greater clonality than normal scalp, most notably in alopecia totalis/universalis.

Following extraction, RNA underwent reverse transcription to cDNA, which served as the sequencing template. The assay was immunoSEQ multiplex PCR, and TCRdb's table has in-frame clones only and misses some. The sample lists 150,000 to 200,000 clones, 55% occurring once. Specimen: CD4+ T cells sorted from blood. This receptor was taken from a human donor in good health.

CDR3 DNA sequence: TGTGCCTGGAGTCTGTACGGGGACAGGGTTCGGGCGGAACAGTTCTTC. This encodes CAWSLYGDRVRAEQFF. The chain recombines TRBV30 with TRBJ2-1; TRBD1 agrees at 9 bases. The length of the CDR3 is 16 residues. Per the germline V gene, CDR1 is GTSNPN and CDR2 is SVGIG (reference sequence). The V gene end was trimmed by 2 bases and the J gene end by 13 bases; junction bases not matched to a gene: 18.